The rows below give T cell receptor beta chains drawn from one sample of a study of CD8 T cells in ankylosing spondylitis. TCRdb redid the calling of the 5' RACE reads with MiXCR, one entry per CDR3 protein. This table holds roughly 300,000 distinct CDR3 sequences, 7% to 9% found once. Sequencing was carried out using blood, either unsorted or a sorted T cell fraction (not recorded which). The receptors here all came from a male donor with ankylosing spondylitis. Both conserved end residues are part of each CDR3. D genes are given only for firm matches. Not every row has a clone size; where given, it reads once, few, many or a size class.

TRBD2	TRBV9	TRBJ2-3	many	TGTGCCAGCAGCGTAGGGGCTAGCGGGATCTCGGATACGCAGTATTTT	CASSVGASGISDTQYF
TRBD1	TRBV6-2/TRBV6-3	TRBJ2-2	many	TGTGCCAGCAGCCGGGGACAGATTGGGGAGCTGTTTTTT	CASSRGQIGELFF
TRBD2	TRBV7-9	TRBJ2-1	many	TGTGCCAGCAGCTTGAGTAGTACTAGCGGGTTCAATGAGCAGTTCTTC	CASSLSSTSGFNEQFF
-	TRBV29-1	TRBJ2-1	many	TGCAGCGTTGCAAGGGTAGACAATACAATGGGGCAGTTCTTC	CSVARVDNTMGQFF
TRBD1	TRBV20-1	TRBJ2-7	few	TGCAGTGCTAGGGGGGACAGAGCCGAGCAGTACTTC	CSARGDRAEQYF
TRBD1	TRBV28	TRBJ2-7	-	TGTGCCAGCAGTCGCCAAACCGGGACAGGGGGCTACGAGCAGTACTTC	CASSRQTGTGGYEQYF
TRBD2	TRBV9	TRBJ2-1	many	TGTGCCAGCAGCGTAGCCGGGAGGCACAATGAGCAGTTCTTC	CASSVAGRHNEQFF
-	TRBV19	TRBJ1-4	few	TGTGCCAGTAGCTTAACTCTTCAAAGAGTTGGACAAAAACTGTTTTTT	CASSLTLQRVGQKLFF
-	TRBV29-1	TRBJ2-5	-	TGCAGCGCGGTTTCGGAGTTATGGCAAGAGACCCAGTACTTC	CSAVSELWQETQYF
-	TRBV7-9	TRBJ2-1	-	TGTGCCAGCAGCTTAGCGCTGTCGGGCCTGTTCTTC	CASSLALSGLFF
-	TRBV19	TRBJ2-1	few	TGTGCCAGTAGTATCGAAGCGCAGTCCTACAATGAGCAGTTCTTC	CASSIEAQSYNEQFF
-	TRBV5-6	TRBJ1-1	many	TGTGCCAGCAGCTATTATCACTTGAACACTGAAGCTTTCTTT	CASSYYHLNTEAFF
-	TRBV28	TRBJ2-5	-	TGTGCCAGCAGTTTCGCTGGAGCACAAGAGACCCAGTACTTC	CASSFAGAQETQYF
TRBD2	TRBV5-1	TRBJ2-1	-	TGCGCCAGCAGGGGGGGACTAGCGGTTTACTACAATGAGCAGTTCTTC	CASRGGLAVYYNEQFF
-	TRBV29-1	TRBJ2-1	many	TGCAGCGTTGAGCGGGGAGTATATGAGCAGTTCTTC	CSVERGVYEQFF
-	TRBV20-1	TRBJ1-2	few	TGCAGTGCTAGAGTGCAGGGTGGAGGGTATAACTATGGCTACACCTTC	CSARVQGGGYNYGYTF
-	TRBV24-1	TRBJ1-3	many	TGTGCCACCAGTGATCGCGACGGCATCTCTGGAAACACCATATATTTT	CATSDRDGISGNTIYF
-	TRBV6-2/TRBV6-3	TRBJ1-1	few	TGTGCCAGCAGTTACTCGGGTCGGAAGAACACTGAAGCTTTCTTT	CASSYSGRKNTEAFF
-	TRBV7-9	TRBJ2-5	-	TGTGCCAGCAGCTTAGGAAGCAGTCGCGAGACCCAGTACTTC	CASSLGSSRETQYF
-	TRBV14	TRBJ2-7	many	TGTGCCACTCGAACGAGGGGGACGGCTACCTACGAGCAGTACTTC	CATRTRGTATYEQYF
-	TRBV29-1	TRBJ2-5	few	TGCAGCGTTGAAAGGGCAGAGGGGCTGGAGACCCAGTACTTC	CSVERAEGLETQYF
-	TRBV10-3	TRBJ2-1	-	TGTGCCACCCGGGAAAGGGGCCCCAATGAGCAGTTCTTC	CATRERGPNEQFF
-	TRBV28	TRBJ1-5	-	TGTGCCAGCAGTCTCCTAAGCCTACGTCGGGTTGGTCAGCCCCAGCATTTT	CASSLLSLRRVGQPQHF
TRBD1	TRBV12-3/TRBV12-4	TRBJ1-2	few	TGTGCCAGCAGCGGACAGGGAGGTGATGGCTACACCTTC	CASSGQGGDGYTF
-	TRBV28	TRBJ1-5	-	TGTGCCAGCACGGGTGGACAGAATCTCAATCAGCCCCAGCATTTT	CASTGGQNLNQPQHF
-	TRBV7-3	TRBJ2-1	few	TGTGCCAGCAGCTTTGGAGGCGGAACCGGTAATGAGCAGTTCTTC	CASSFGGGTGNEQFF
-	TRBV29-1	TRBJ2-5	-	TGCAGCGTTGAGCTAGCGGAGACCCAGTACTTC	CSVELAETQYF
TRBD2	TRBV24-1	TRBJ2-1	many	TGTGCCACCAGTGATGAGGGGACTATTGAGCAGTTCTTC	CATSDEGTIEQFF
-	TRBV19	TRBJ2-5	-	TGTGCCAGTAGTATGGGGGAGACCCAGTACTTC	CASSMGETQYF
-	TRBV28	TRBJ1-1	many	TGTGCCAGCAGTGCGGGGGCAGGGCGGGTAGCTTTCTTT	CASSAGAGRVAFF
TRBD1	TRBV6-2/TRBV6-3	TRBJ2-1	many	TGTGCCAGCAGTTACGGTCCTCCTAGACAGGGGCTCTATGAGCAGTTCTTC	CASSYGPPRQGLYEQFF
TRBD1	TRBV9	TRBJ1-6	many	TGTGCCAGCAGCGTAGCGGCAGGGGGCTCACCCCTCCACTTT	CASSVAAGGSPLHF
-	TRBV4-3	TRBJ1-5	few	TGCGCCAGCAGCGACAGGAGATATAGCAATCAGCCCCAGCATTTT	CASSDRRYSNQPQHF
TRBD2	TRBV6-1	TRBJ2-1	few	TGTGCCAGCAGGCGTCCGGGAGGCCCGGACTTTGAGCAGTTCTTC	CASRRPGGPDFEQFF
TRBD1	TRBV2	TRBJ2-7	few	TGTGCCAGCAGTGGGACAGGGGGCGCATCGCGCGAGCAGTACTTC	CASSGTGGASREQYF
-	TRBV29-1	TRBJ2-1	few	TGCAGCGTCCAGGCTAGTGCTAGTTTAGCCAATGAGCAGTTCTTC	CSVQASASLANEQFF
-	TRBV4-2	TRBJ2-7	once	TGTGCCAGCAGCCCCGCGGGCAGAGACTACGAGCAGTACTTC	CASSPAGRDYEQYF
-	TRBV7-9	TRBJ2-1	-	TGTGCCAGCAGCCCGACGCTAGGCGGCTATGAGCAGTTCTTC	CASSPTLGGYEQFF
-	TRBV3-1	TRBJ1-1	few	TGTGCCAGCAGCCAAGGGAGGAGGGGCACTGAAGCTTTCTTT	CASSQGRRGTEAFF
-	TRBV24-1	TRBJ2-2	many	TGTGCCACCAGTTGGGCCGGCACCGGGGAGCTGTTTTTT	CATSWAGTGELFF
-	TRBV5-1	TRBJ2-1	-	TGCGCCAGCAGCCCGGACGGGGGCAATGAGCAGTTCTTC	CASSPDGGNEQFF
-	TRBV4-2	TRBJ2-5	few	TGTGCCAGCAGCCCCTCCTGGGGTCCTGAGCTGGAGACCCAGTACTTC	CASSPSWGPELETQYF
TRBD2	TRBV12-3/TRBV12-4	TRBJ2-1	-	TGTGCCAGGGCTGAGCGGGAGGTGTGGAAAATCTACAATGAGCAGTTCTTC	CARAEREVWKIYNEQFF
TRBD1	TRBV7-9	TRBJ1-1	-	TGTGCCAGCAGCGCCACCGGGACAGGGGGGATGAACACTGAAGCTTTCTTT	CASSATGTGGMNTEAFF
-	TRBV20-1	TRBJ2-7	-	TGCAGTGCTAGCAGCGTCGAGACAGACGATTACGAGCAGTACTTC	CSASSVETDDYEQYF
-	TRBV20-1	TRBJ1-5	-	TGCAGTGCTCAAGACAGAAGCGGGGGGCCCCAGCATTTT	CSAQDRSGGPQHF
-	TRBV6-1	TRBJ2-2	-	TGTGCCAGCAGCAATATGGGGGTTAAGAACACCGGGGAGCTGTTTTTT	CASSNMGVKNTGELFF
-	TRBV6-2/TRBV6-3	TRBJ2-1	few	TGTGCCAGCAGGCAGGGGAACTCCTACAATGAGCAGTTCTTC	CASRQGNSYNEQFF
-	TRBV10-3	TRBJ1-2	-	TGTGCCATTCTTCAATCTCGGACAGCCTCCTATGGCTACACCTTC	CAILQSRTASYGYTF
TRBD2	TRBV5-1	TRBJ2-3	-	TGCGCCAGCACCTTTAGCGGGAGCACAGATACGCAGTATTTT	CASTFSGSTDTQYF
-	TRBV2	TRBJ1-4	-	TGTGCCAGCAGTAGTGACCGTGAGAAAAAACTGTTTTTT	CASSSDREKKLFF
TRBD2	TRBV4-2	TRBJ2-1	many	TGTGCCAGCAGCCAAGATGTCGCGGGAGCGGGCGATGAGCAGTTCTTC	CASSQDVAGAGDEQFF
-	TRBV6-1	TRBJ1-2	-	TGTGCCAGCAGCTCGACTGGGTACTATGGCTACACCTTC	CASSSTGYYGYTF
TRBD1	TRBV12-3/TRBV12-4	TRBJ2-7	-	TGTGCCAGCTCCAGACACAGGGGCTCGCGCGAGCAGTACTTC	CASSRHRGSREQYF
-	TRBV4-1	TRBJ2-1	-	TGCGCCAGCAGCCGTCAGGGGGGGGGCACCAGCTCCTACAATGAGCAGTTCTTC	CASSRQGGGTSSYNEQFF
-	TRBV5-5	TRBJ2-7	few	TGTGCCAGCAGCTTGGCCCGGGGCAGACCCTACGAGCAGTACTTC	CASSLARGRPYEQYF